Following are 8 T cell receptor beta chains from one sample sequenced in a study of shared clonotypes between healthy human individuals. Sequenced by immunoSEQ multiplex PCR; TCRdb stores in-frame clones only, minus some. The sample yields over 2 million clones, about nine tenths seen once. The sample comprised naive CD4+ T cells from PBMCs. Stated subset: CD45RA+ positively selected. These receptors came from a man between 18 and 29 years old in good health. Some clones in this sample may be carry-over from other donors' samples.

This sequence joins TRBV5-6 and TRBJ2-3; TRBD2 aligns across 8 bases. V lost 1 base, J lost 4 bases, and 2 bases stayed unmatched. The CDR3 is 14 amino acids. The V gene's germline CDR1 is SGHDT and CDR2 YYEEEE. The CDR3 spells CASSLREGADTQYF. CDR3 in DNA: TGTGCCAGCAGCTTGCGGGAGGGCGCAGATACGCAGTATTTT.

The chain is built from TRBV18 and TRBJ2-2, with 9 bases matching TRBD2. The CDR3 contains 18 residues. J gave up 5 bases and V 0 bases, and 10 bases lay outside the gene matches. Germline V gene lookup returns CDR1 KGHSH and CDR2 LQKENI. The CDR3 protein is CASSPPSWASGNTGELFF. In DNA, the CDR3 is TGTGCCAGCTCACCACCGAGTTGGGCTAGCGGGAATACCGGGGAGCTGTTTTTT.

This chain uses TRBV7-3 with TRBJ2-2; D gene uncertain. With 5 bases removed from V and 0 bases from J, the gap between germline ends came to 16 bases. This CDR3 is 17 amino acids long. Germline-derived CDR1 and CDR2 are SGHTA and FQGTGA. The CDR3 protein is CASSPLGRLANTGELFF. CDR3 nucleotides: TGTGCCAGCAGCCCCCTCGGCAGGCTCGCGAACACCGGGGAGCTGTTTTTT. The complete variable domain, with remaining parts taken from reference TRBV7-3 and TRBJ2-2, reads GAGVSQTPSNKVTEKGKYVELRCDPISGHTALYWYRQSLGQGPEFLIYFQGTGAADDSGLPNDRFFAVRPEGSVSTLKIQRTERGDSAVYLCASSPLGRLANTGELFFGEGSRLTVL.

The chain recombines TRBV27 with TRBJ2-5, with TRBD2 matching over 12 bases. After removal of 3 bases from V and 5 bases from J, the junction contained 13 bases not matched to a gene. Germline V gene data show CDR1 as MNHEY and CDR2 as SMNVEV (reference sequence). The CDR3 runs to 18 residues. The CDR3 nucleotides read TGTGCCAGCAGTTTCCGGCTAGCGGGAGGGCCGCGGAGGGAGACCCAGTACTTC. Protein sequence: CASSFRLAGGPRRETQYF.

This CDR3 reads CASSPVGLFEQFF. In DNA form, the CDR3 reads TGTGCCAGCAGTCCCGTAGGGCTTTTTGAGCAGTTCTTC. The chain couples TRBV6-6 to TRBJ2-1; D ambiguous. V was trimmed by 5 bases and J by 9 bases, leaving 14 bases between them. Germline V lookup: CDR1 MNHNY, CDR2 SVGAGI (reference sequence). There are 13 residues in the CDR3.

This chain links TRBV19 with TRBJ2-5; tentative D call: TRBD2 (5 bases). The ends were cut back, 6 bases at V and 3 bases at J, with 17 bases in the middle. CDR3 size: 15 residues. Germline V gene data show CDR1 as LNHDA and CDR2 as SQIVND (reference sequence). CDR3 sequence: CASSPLGSGKETQYF. CDR3 in DNA: TGTGCCAGTAGCCCTTTAGGGAGCGGTAAAGAGACCCAGTACTTC.

The table lists this clone with a count of one. This sequence joins TRBV5-1 and TRBJ2-3; 11 bases fit TRBD2. V was pared by 4 bases and J by 2 bases, with 3 bases of the junction left unmatched. Germline lookup yields CDR1 SGHRS and CDR2 YFSETQ. The CDR3 spans 15 residues. The CDR3 DNA follows: TGCGCCAGCAGCGTGACTAGCGGGATCACAGATACGCAGTATTTT. Translation: CASSVTSGITDTQYF.

This sequence joins TRBV6-5 and TRBJ2-1; D is perhaps TRBD2 (6 bases). V lost 6 bases and J lost 4, with 16 bases in between. There are 15 residues in the CDR3. Germline V gene data show CDR1 as MNHEY and CDR2 as SVGAGI. The CDR3 coding sequence is TGTGCCAGCAGGGTAGCGGCTCTCACTTACAATGAGCAGTTCTTC. Amino acid sequence: CASRVAALTYNEQFF.